A selection of T cell receptor beta chains follows, all from one sample in a study of OX40 agonist ivuxolimab in advanced cancers. Measured with immunoSEQ multiplex PCR; TCRdb has only the in-frame clones, and not every one. This table holds around 100,000 clones, about 91% found once. The sequences come from CD4+ or CD8+ T cells sorted from blood, collected in a trial of the OX40 agonist ivuxolimab. These TCRs come from an adult with an advanced solid tumor such as melanoma, head and neck, liver or kidney cancer. CDR3s include the opening cysteine and the closing phenylalanine or tryptophan. Each record gives: J gene, D gene, V gene, clone size, CDR3 DNA, CDR3 protein. A D gene is named only where the DNA matches it firmly. Expanded clones get a size class; other rows say once, few or many, or leave the size out.

TRBJ1-5 | . | TRBV7-2 | . | TGTGCCAGCAGCTCCGCCGCGGGGGATAGCAATCAGCCCCAGCATTTT | CASSSAAGDSNQPQHF
TRBJ2-5 | TRBD2 | TRBV14 | . | TGTGCCAGCAGCCCTCCGGCGGGAGGACAAGAGACCCAGTACTTC | CASSPPAGGQETQYF
TRBJ1-2 | . | TRBV5-4 | . | TGTGCCAGCAGCTTTGGTGGGGGTAAGAACTATGGCTACACCTTC | CASSFGGGKNYGYTF
TRBJ2-3 | . | TRBV6-5 | once | TGTGCCAGCAGCCCTTCAGATACGCAGTATTTT | CASSPSDTQYF
TRBJ1-3 | TRBD1 | TRBV15 | . | TGTGCCACCAGCTGGGGACAGGGTCCAAACACCATATATTTT | CATSWGQGPNTIYF
TRBJ2-1 | . | TRBV4-2 | . | TGTGCCAGCAGCCAAGTGCTAGGGGAGCAGTTCTTC | CASSQVLGEQFF
TRBJ1-3 | . | TRBV15 | . | TGTGCCACCAGCAGGACAACGGACACCTCCTCTGGAAACACCATATATTTT | CATSRTTDTSSGNTIYF
TRBJ1-1 | . | TRBV5-6 | . | TGTGCCAGCAGCTTGGATGTTCAGGGCGGCACTGAAGCTTTCTTT | CASSLDVQGGTEAFF
TRBJ1-5 | . | TRBV19 | . | TGTGCCAGTAGTGCGGGCAATCAGCCCCAGCATTTT | CASSAGNQPQHF
TRBJ2-2 | . | TRBV30 | once | TGTGCCTGCCCCGGGCTTACATCGAACACCGGGGAGCTGTTTTTT | CACPGLTSNTGELFF
TRBJ1-1 | . | TRBV5-8 | once | TGTGCCAGCAGCTTAAGGGGCCGGGGGCAAGACACTGAAGCTTTCTTT | CASSLRGRGQDTEAFF
TRBJ1-3 | TRBD1 | TRBV5-6 | once | TGTGCCAGCAGCTCGAGACAGGGTTTCGGAAACACCATATATTTT | CASSSRQGFGNTIYF
TRBJ2-3 | . | TRBV7-8 | once | TGTGCCAGCAGCACCCCCGGTACCCCAGATACGCAGTATTTT | CASSTPGTPDTQYF
TRBJ2-3 | . | TRBV5-5 | . | TGTGCCAGCAGCAGGACAGTGACAGATACGCAGTATTTT | CASSRTVTDTQYF
TRBJ1-1 | TRBD1 | TRBV19 | . | TGTGCCAGTAGTAACGCGGGACAGGGGTTTCAAGCTTTCTTT | CASSNAGQGFQAFF
TRBJ2-2 | TRBD2 | TRBV10-3 | . | TGTGCCATCAGTGAGAAGTCCGGACTAGCGGGACTCACCGGGGAGCTGTTTTTT | CAISEKSGLAGLTGELFF